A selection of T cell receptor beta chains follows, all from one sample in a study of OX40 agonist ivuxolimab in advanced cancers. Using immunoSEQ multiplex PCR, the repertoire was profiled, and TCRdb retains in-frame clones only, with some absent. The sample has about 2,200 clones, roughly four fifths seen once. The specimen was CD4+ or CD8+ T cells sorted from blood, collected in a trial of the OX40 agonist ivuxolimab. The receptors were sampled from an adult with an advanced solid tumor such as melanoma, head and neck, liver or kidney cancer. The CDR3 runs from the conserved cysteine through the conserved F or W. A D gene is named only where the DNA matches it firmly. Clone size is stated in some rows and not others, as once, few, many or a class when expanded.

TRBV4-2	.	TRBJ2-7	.	TGTGCCAGCAGCCCCCCGGGTTACGAGCAGTACTTC	CASSPPGYEQYF
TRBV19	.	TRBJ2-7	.	TGTGCCAGTAGTTCGGGACGGCACTACGAGCAGTACTTC	CASSSGRHYEQYF
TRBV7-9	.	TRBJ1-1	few	TGTGCCAGCAGCTTAAGTCAAGGGGGGCCCACTGAAGCTTTCTTT	CASSLSQGGPTEAFF
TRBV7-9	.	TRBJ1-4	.	TGTGCCAGCAGCTTAGTGGGGGGTAATAATGAAAAACTGTTTTTT	CASSLVGGNNEKLFF
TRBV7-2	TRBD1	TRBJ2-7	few	TGTGCCAGCGGAGGACAGGTTACCTACGAGCAGTACTTC	CASGGQVTYEQYF
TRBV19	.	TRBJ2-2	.	TGTGCCAGTACCCAATCCGGGGAGCTGTTTTTT	CASTQSGELFF
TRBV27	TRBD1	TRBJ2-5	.	TGTGCCAGTAACCCCAGGACACCGACAGGGGAGACCCAGTACTTC	CASNPRTPTGETQYF
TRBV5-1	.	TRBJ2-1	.	TGCGCCAGCAGCTCCAACAGCCCTACCTACAATGAGCAGTTCTTC	CASSSNSPTYNEQFF
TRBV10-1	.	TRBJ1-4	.	TGCGCCAGCAGCGAGATATTTAATGAAAAACTGTTTTTT	CASSEIFNEKLFF
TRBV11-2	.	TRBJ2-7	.	TGTGCCAGCAGCTTGTTGGCCAAATACGAGCAGTACTTC	CASSLLAKYEQYF
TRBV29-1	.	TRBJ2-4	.	TGCAGCGTTGTGGGGGTTAGAGAAAACATTCAGTACTTC	CSVVGVRENIQYF
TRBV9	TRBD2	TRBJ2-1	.	TGTGCCAGCAGCGCCCCTAGCGGGAGCTCCTACAATGAGCAGTTCTTC	CASSAPSGSSYNEQFF
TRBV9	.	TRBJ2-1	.	TGTGCCAGCAGCGTTACCTGGGGTTCCTACAATGAGCAGTTCTTC	CASSVTWGSYNEQFF
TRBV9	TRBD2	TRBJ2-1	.	TGTGCCAGCAGCGAAACTAGCGGGGGCTATGAGCAGTTCTTC	CASSETSGGYEQFF
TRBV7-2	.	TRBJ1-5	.	TGTGCCAGCAGCCCCATGCTCGACAGAGACAATCAGCCCCAGCATTTT	CASSPMLDRDNQPQHF
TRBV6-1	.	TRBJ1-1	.	TGTGCCAGCGCCTCGCGCGACGGAGCTTTCTTT	CASASRDGAFF
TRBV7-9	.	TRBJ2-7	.	TGTGCCAGCAGCTTGGGCGAGGGGGGGCTCCCCTACGAGCAGTACTTC	CASSLGEGGLPYEQYF
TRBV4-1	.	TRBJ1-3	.	TGCGCCAGCAGCCAAGAGGGTCGAAGGGGGGGAAACACCATATATTTT	CASSQEGRRGGNTIYF
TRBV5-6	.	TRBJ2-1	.	TGTGCCAGCAGCCAAAATAGCCCCAATGAGCAGTTCTTC	CASSQNSPNEQFF
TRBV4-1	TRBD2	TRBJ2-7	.	TGCGCCAGCAGCACCGGACTAGCGGGAAACTACGAGCAGTACTTC	CASSTGLAGNYEQYF
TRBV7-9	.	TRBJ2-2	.	TGTGCCAGCACCTCTCGATCCAACACCGGGGAGCTGTTTTTT	CASTSRSNTGELFF
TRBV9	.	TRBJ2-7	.	TGTGCCAGCAGCCAAGGTGGGGGGGCCCCCTACGAGCAGTACTTC	CASSQGGGAPYEQYF
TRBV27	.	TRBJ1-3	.	TGTGCCAGCAGTCCAAAAGGGATCTCTGGAAACACCATATATTTT	CASSPKGISGNTIYF
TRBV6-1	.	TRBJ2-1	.	TGTGCCAGCAGTGAAGGAGGCGGGTTCTACAATGAGCAGTTCTTC	CASSEGGGFYNEQFF
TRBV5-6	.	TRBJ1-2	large	TGTGCCAGCAGTGTTATAGCTAACTATGGCTACACCTTC	CASSVIANYGYTF
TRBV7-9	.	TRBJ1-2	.	TGTGCCAGCAGCTTAGGACGCACTGGCTACACCTTC	CASSLGRTGYTF
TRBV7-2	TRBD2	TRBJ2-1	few	TGTGCCAGCAGCTCGGGGGGGTACAATGAGCAGTTCTTC	CASSSGGYNEQFF
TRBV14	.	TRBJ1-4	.	TGTGCCAGCAGCCAAGGACGCAGGGGAGGCGAAAAACTGTTTTTT	CASSQGRRGGEKLFF
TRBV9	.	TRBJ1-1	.	TGTGCCAGCAGACCACTGAGAGGAACTGAAGCTTTCTTT	CASRPLRGTEAFF
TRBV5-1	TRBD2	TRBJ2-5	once	TGCGCCAGCAGCTTCGGCGGGGGGGCAGGTGAGACCCAGTACTTC	CASSFGGGAGETQYF
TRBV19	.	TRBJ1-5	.	TGTGCCAGTAGTTTATCAGGTAGGGAGCCCCAGCATTTT	CASSLSGREPQHF
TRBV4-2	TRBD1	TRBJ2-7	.	TGTGCCAGCACCCCGACCCGGACAGGGGACTACGAGCAGTACTTC	CASTPTRTGDYEQYF
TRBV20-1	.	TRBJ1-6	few	TGCAGTGCGGAATATAACACCCTCCACTTT	CSAEYNTLHF
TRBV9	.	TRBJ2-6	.	TGTGCCAGCAGCGTTGGGTCCGCCAACGTCCTGACTTTC	CASSVGSANVLTF
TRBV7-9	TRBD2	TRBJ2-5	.	TGTGCCAGCAGCTTAGTCCGGGGGGGCCCGTGGACCCAGTACTTC	CASSLVRGGPWTQYF
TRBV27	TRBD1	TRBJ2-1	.	TGTGCCAGCAGTTCAACAGGGGCCTACAATGAGCAGTTCTTC	CASSSTGAYNEQFF
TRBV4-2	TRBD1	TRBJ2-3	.	TGTGCCAGCAGCCAAGAGGCAGGGGGTACGCAGTATTTT	CASSQEAGGTQYF
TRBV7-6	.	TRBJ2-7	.	TGTGCCAGCAGCTTTGCGGTAGGGGCCTCCTACGAGCAGTACTTC	CASSFAVGASYEQYF
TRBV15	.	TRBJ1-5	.	TGTGCCACCAGCAGAGATGGGGGGCCGGGGGTCCGGGCGCGGCGGAATCAGCCCCAGCATTTT	CATSRDGGPGVRARRNQPQHF
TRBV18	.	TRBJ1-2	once	TGTGCCAGCTCACCCAAGAGGGGCGAAACTACCCAAACTAACTATGGCTACACCTTC	CASSPKRGETTQTNYGYTF
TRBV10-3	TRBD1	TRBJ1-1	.	TGTGCCATCAGTGACTGGACAGGGAACACTGAAGCTTTCTTT	CAISDWTGNTEAFF
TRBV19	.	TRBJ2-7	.	TGTGCCAGTAGTAGAATCGAGGGTTTGACCGACGAGCAGTACTTC	CASSRIEGLTDEQYF
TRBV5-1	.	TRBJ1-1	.	TGCGCCAGCAGGGTGGACAGGAACACTGAAGCTTTCTTT	CASRVDRNTEAFF